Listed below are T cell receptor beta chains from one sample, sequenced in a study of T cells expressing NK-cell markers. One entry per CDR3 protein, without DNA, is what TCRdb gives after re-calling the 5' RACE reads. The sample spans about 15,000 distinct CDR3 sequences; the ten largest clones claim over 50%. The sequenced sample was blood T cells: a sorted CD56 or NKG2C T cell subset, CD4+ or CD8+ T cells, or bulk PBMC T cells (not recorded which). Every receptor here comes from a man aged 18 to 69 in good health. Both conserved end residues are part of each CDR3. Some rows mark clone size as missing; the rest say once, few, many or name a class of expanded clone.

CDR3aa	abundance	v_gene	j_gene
CASSVVVGNTGELFF	NA	TRBV9	TRBJ2-2
CASSLIRTGARTEAFF	NA	TRBV5-6	TRBJ1-1
CAISGETGVLMEQYF	NA	TRBV10-3	TRBJ2-7
CASSWGGPLVETQYF	NA	TRBV7-2	TRBJ2-5
CSAKPTVRVSGANVLTF	NA	TRBV20-1	TRBJ2-6
CAISAGTSEADTQYF	NA	TRBV10-3	TRBJ2-3
CASSSTPGLIGELFF	NA	TRBV7-7	TRBJ2-2
CASSHDSRVDTQYF	NA	TRBV18	TRBJ2-3
CASSPPGAGNTIYF	NA	TRBV18	TRBJ1-3
CASSYYSNPTDTQYF	NA	TRBV6-5	TRBJ2-3
CSARRDNAQHF	NA	TRBV20-1	TRBJ1-5
CASSLERTGKYEQYF	NA	TRBV7-8	TRBJ2-7
CSAVGQTQETQYF	NA	TRBV20-1	TRBJ2-5
CASSLGLAGGPGSTDTQYF	NA	TRBV5-1	TRBJ2-3
CASSHRLGAAEAFF	NA	TRBV4-3	TRBJ1-1
CASTRAPRYNEQFF	NA	TRBV27	TRBJ2-1
CASSEAVRAHDTQYF	NA	TRBV2	TRBJ2-3
CASSFDGSYNSPLHF	NA	TRBV7-9	TRBJ1-6
CASRLTGGLANEQFF	NA	TRBV12-3/TRBV12-4	TRBJ2-1
CASSYSEGPWETQYF	NA	TRBV6-2/TRBV6-3	TRBJ2-5
CASSQDFPAGEAFF	NA	TRBV4-2	TRBJ1-1
CASRMAPQGTDTQYF	NA	TRBV7-2	TRBJ2-3
CAWSSTGWSDGYTF	NA	TRBV30	TRBJ1-2
CASSFGTSGGSSYNEQFF	medium-sized	TRBV5-1	TRBJ2-1
CASSLDSGQGHYEQYF	NA	TRBV5-1	TRBJ2-7
CASSYNEADTQYF	NA	TRBV6-6	TRBJ2-3
CASSLVSGRIYEQYF	NA	TRBV12-3/TRBV12-4	TRBJ2-7
CAAISNTEAFF	NA	TRBV10-3	TRBJ1-1
CATSDNSPGLAGNEQFF	NA	TRBV24-1	TRBJ2-1
CASIPAGGLSGELFF	NA	TRBV2	TRBJ2-2
CASSLSGGGGHEQFF	NA	TRBV7-8	TRBJ2-1
CASNLWDRKETQYF	NA	TRBV5-6	TRBJ2-5
CASSIASDTQYF	NA	TRBV5-1	TRBJ2-3
CASSQVSGNEQYF	NA	TRBV4-3	TRBJ2-7
CAISEGTDLSGNTIYF	NA	TRBV10-3	TRBJ1-3
CASSLADVGGAFF	NA	TRBV7-2	TRBJ2-1
CAISEGGLLYGYTF	NA	TRBV10-3	TRBJ1-2
CASSDGTTYEQYF	NA	TRBV25-1	TRBJ2-7
CASSFGSSYEQYF	NA	TRBV6-5	TRBJ2-7
CSASRRNTEAFF	NA	TRBV20-1	TRBJ1-1
CASIRRLGTLSYEQYF	NA	TRBV28	TRBJ2-7
CASSFSSGELFF	NA	TRBV11-2	TRBJ2-2
CSARSPLGEKLFF	NA	TRBV20-1	TRBJ1-4
CATTSGSRDEQFF	NA	TRBV2	TRBJ2-1